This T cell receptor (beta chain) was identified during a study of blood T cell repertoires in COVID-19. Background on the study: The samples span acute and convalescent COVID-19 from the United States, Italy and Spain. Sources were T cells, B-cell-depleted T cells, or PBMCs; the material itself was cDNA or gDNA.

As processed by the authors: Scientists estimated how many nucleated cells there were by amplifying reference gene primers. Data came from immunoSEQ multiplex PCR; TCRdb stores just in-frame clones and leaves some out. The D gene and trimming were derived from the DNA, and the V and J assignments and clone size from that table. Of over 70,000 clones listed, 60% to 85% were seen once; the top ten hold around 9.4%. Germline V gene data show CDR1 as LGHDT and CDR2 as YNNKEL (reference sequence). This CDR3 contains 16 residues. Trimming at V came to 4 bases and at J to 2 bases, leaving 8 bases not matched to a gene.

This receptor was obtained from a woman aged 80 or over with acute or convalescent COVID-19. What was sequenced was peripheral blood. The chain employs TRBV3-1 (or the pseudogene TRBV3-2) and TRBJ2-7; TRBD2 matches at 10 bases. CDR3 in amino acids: CASSLPSGRTTYEQYF. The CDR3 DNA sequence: TGTGCCAGCAGCCTACCTAGCGGGAGAACAACCTACGAGCAGTACTTC.